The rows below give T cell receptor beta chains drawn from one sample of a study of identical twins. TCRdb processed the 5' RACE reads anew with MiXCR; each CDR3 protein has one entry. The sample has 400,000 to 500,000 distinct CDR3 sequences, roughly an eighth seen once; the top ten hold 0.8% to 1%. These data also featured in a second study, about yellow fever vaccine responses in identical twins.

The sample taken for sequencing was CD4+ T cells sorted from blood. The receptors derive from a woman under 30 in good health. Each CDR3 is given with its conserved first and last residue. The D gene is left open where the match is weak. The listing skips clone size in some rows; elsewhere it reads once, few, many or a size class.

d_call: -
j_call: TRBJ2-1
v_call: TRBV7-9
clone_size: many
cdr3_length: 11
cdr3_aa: CAGGGYNEQFF
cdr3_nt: TGTGCAGGGGGGGGGTACAATGAGCAGTTCTTC

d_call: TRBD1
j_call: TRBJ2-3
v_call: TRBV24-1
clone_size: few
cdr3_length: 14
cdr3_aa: CATRGDRGTDTQYF
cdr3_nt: TGTGCCACCAGAGGGGACAGGGGGACAGATACGCAGTATTTT

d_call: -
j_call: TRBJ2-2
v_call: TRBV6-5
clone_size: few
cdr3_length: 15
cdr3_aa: CASSYIPLGTGELFF
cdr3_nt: TGTGCCAGCAGTTATATACCCCTCGGAACCGGGGAGCTGTTTTTT

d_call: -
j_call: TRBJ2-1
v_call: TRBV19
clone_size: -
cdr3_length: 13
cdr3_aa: CASTSLGYNEQFF
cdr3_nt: TGTGCCAGTACTAGCCTGGGCTACAATGAGCAGTTCTTC

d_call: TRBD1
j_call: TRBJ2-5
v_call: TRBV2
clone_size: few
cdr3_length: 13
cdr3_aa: CASAGTGAETQYF
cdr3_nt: TGTGCCAGCGCGGGGACAGGGGCAGAGACCCAGTACTTC

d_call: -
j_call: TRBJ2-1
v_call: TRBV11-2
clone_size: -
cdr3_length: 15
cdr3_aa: CASSRRTDNYNEQFF
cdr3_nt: TGTGCCAGCAGCCGACGGACAGACAATTACAATGAGCAGTTCTTC

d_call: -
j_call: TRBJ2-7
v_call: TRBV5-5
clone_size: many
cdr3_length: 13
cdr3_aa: CASSFGRGYEQYF
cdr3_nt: TGTGCCAGCAGCTTCGGTAGGGGCTACGAGCAGTACTTC

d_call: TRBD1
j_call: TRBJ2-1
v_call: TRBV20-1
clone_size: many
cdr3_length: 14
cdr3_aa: CSATGQGSYNEQFF
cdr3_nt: TGCAGTGCTACCGGACAGGGCTCCTACAATGAGCAGTTCTTC

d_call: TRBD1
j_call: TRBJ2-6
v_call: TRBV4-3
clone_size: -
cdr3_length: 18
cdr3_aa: CASSQDLGQGNGANVLTF
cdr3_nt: TGCGCCAGCAGCCAAGATCTCGGACAGGGGAATGGGGCCAACGTCCTGACTTTC

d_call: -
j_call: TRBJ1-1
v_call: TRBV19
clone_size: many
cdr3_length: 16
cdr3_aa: CASSQLNGAGSTEAFF
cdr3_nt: TGTGCCAGTAGTCAACTTAACGGCGCAGGGAGCACTGAAGCTTTCTTT

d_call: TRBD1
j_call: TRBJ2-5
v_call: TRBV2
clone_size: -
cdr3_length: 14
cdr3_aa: CASGLQGGQETQYF
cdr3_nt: TGTGCCAGCGGACTACAGGGGGGCCAAGAGACCCAGTACTTC

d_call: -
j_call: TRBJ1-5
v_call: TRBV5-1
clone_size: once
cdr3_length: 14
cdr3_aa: CASSLDGGMKPQHF
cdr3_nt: TGCGCCAGCAGCTTGGATGGGGGGATGAAGCCCCAGCATTTT

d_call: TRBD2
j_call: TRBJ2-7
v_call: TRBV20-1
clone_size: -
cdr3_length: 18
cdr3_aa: CSAPSPPFSGGYRYEQYF
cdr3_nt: TGCAGTGCTCCAAGCCCACCTTTTAGCGGGGGTTACCGCTACGAGCAGTACTTC

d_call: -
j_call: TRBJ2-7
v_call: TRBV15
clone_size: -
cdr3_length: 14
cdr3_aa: CATSRERDSYEQYF
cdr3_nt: TGTGCCACCAGCAGAGAACGGGACTCCTACGAGCAGTACTTC

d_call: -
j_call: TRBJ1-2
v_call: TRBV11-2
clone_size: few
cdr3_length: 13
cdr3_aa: CASTPGGGDGYTF
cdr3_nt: TGTGCCAGCACCCCCGGGGGGGGAGATGGCTACACCTTC

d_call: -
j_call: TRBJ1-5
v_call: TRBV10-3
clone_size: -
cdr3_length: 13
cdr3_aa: CAISQEKDQPQHF
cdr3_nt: TGTGCCATCAGCCAGGAGAAAGATCAGCCCCAGCATTTT

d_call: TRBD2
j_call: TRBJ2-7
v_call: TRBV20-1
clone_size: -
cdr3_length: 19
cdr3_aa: CSARDWAGLAGGSSYEQYF
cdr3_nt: TGCAGTGCTAGAGATTGGGCGGGACTAGCGGGAGGGAGCTCCTACGAGCAGTACTTC

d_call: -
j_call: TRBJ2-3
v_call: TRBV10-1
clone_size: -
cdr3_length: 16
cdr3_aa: CASSSARAYPTDTQYF
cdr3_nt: TGCGCCAGCAGTTCGGCGCGGGCATATCCCACAGATACGCAGTATTTT

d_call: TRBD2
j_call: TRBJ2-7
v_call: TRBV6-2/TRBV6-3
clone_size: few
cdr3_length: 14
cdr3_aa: CASSLRGVDYEQYF
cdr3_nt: TGTGCCAGCAGTCTCCGGGGGGTAGACTACGAGCAGTACTTC

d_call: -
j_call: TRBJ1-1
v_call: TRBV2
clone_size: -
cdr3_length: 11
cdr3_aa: CASLDSTEAFF
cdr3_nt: TGTGCCAGCTTGGACAGTACTGAAGCTTTCTTT

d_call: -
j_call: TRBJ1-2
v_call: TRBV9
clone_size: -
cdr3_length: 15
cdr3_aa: CASSVDPGLNYGYTF
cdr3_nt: TGTGCCAGCAGCGTCGATCCAGGGTTAAACTATGGCTACACCTTC

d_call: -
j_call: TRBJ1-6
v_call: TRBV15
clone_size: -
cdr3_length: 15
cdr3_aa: CATSRGAIYNSPLHF
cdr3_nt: TGTGCCACCAGCAGAGGGGCAATTTATAATTCACCCCTCCACTTT

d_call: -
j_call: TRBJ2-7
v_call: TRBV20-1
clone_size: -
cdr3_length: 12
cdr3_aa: CSTTGRVYEQYF
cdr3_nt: TGCAGTACCACCGGCAGGGTCTACGAGCAGTACTTC

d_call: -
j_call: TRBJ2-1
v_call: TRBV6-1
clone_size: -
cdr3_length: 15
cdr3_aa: CASTLTGLSYNEQFF
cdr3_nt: TGTGCCAGCACCTTGACAGGACTCTCCTACAATGAGCAGTTCTTC

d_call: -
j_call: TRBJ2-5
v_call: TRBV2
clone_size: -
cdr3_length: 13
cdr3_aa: CASLTNGGETQYF
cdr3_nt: TGTGCCAGCCTGACTAATGGTGGAGAGACCCAGTACTTC

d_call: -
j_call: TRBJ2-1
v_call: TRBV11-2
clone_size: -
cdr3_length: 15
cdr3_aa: CASSLVVGLYNEQFF
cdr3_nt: TGTGCCAGCAGCTTAGTGGTGGGGCTCTACAATGAGCAGTTCTTC

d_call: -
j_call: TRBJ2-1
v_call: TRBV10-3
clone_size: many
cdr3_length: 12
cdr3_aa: CAIRGSYNEQFF
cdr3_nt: TGTGCCATCCGGGGTTCCTACAATGAGCAGTTCTTC

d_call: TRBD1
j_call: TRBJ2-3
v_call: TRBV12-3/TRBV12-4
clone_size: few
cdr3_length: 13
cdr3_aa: CASSFDRGLGEYF
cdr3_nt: TGTGCCAGCAGTTTTGACAGGGGGCTGGGGGAGTATTTT

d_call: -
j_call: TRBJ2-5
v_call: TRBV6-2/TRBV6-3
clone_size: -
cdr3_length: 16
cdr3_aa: CASSYFRLGSQETQYF
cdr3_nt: TGTGCCAGCAGTTACTTCCGACTAGGTAGCCAAGAGACCCAGTACTTC

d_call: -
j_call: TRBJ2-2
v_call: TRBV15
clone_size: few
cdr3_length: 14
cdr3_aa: CATSRRRDVGELFF
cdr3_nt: TGTGCCACCAGCAGGCGTAGGGATGTCGGGGAGCTGTTTTTT

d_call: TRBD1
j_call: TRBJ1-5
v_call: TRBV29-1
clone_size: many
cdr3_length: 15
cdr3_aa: CSATTGTDNGQPQHF
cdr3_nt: TGCAGCGCAACTACCGGGACAGACAACGGTCAGCCCCAGCATTTT

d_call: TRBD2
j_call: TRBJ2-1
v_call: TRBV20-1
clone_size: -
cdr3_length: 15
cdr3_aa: CSAIKLAGGGDEQFF
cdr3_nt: TGCAGTGCTATCAAACTAGCGGGAGGAGGGGATGAGCAGTTCTTC

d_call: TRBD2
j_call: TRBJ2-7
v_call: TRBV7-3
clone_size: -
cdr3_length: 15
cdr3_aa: CASSPRGGTTYEQYF
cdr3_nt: TGTGCCAGCAGCCCACGCGGGGGGACAACCTACGAGCAGTACTTC

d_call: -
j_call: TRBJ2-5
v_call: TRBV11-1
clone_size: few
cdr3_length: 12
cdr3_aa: CASSRDAETQYF
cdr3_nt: TGTGCCAGCTCCCGGGACGCAGAGACCCAGTACTTC

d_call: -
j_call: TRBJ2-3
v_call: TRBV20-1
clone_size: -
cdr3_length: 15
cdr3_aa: CSARRGAFLHRYAVF
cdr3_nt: TGCAGTGCTAGAAGGGGGGCCTTCCTTCACAGATACGCAGTATTT

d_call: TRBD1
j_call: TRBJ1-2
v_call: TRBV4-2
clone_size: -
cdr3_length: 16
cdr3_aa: CASSQGTGETGVGYTF
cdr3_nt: TGTGCCAGCAGCCAAGGGACAGGGGAGACTGGTGTTGGCTACACCTTC

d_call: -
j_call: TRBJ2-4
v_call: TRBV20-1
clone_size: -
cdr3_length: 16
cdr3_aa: CSAPRPGIIAKNIQYF
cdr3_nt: TGCAGTGCGCCCCGTCCGGGTATCATAGCCAAAAACATTCAGTACTTC

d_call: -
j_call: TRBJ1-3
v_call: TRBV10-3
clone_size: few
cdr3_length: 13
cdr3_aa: CAISESLGNTIYF
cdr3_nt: TGTGCCATCAGTGAGTCTCTTGGAAACACCATATATTTT

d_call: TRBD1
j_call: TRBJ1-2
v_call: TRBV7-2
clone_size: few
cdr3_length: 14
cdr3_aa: CASSLGTGMYGYTF
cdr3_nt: TGTGCCAGCAGCTTGGGGACAGGGATGTATGGCTACACCTTC

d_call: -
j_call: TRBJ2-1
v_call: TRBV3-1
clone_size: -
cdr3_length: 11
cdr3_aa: CASRREGEQFF
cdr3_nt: TGTGCCAGCAGGCGAGAAGGTGAGCAGTTCTTC

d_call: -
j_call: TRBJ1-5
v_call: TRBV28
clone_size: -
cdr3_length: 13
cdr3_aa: CASRDGGKQPQHF
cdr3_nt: TGTGCCAGCAGGGATGGGGGGAAGCAGCCCCAGCATTTT

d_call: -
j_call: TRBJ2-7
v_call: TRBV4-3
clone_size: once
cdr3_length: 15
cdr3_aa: CASSQDSQGTYEQYF
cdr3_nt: TGCGCCAGCAGCCAAGATAGTCAGGGAACCTACGAGCAGTACTTC

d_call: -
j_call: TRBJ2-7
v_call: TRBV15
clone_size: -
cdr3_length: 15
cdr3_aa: CATSVWDRTVYEQYF
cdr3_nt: TGTGCCACCAGCGTGTGGGACCGCACGGTCTACGAGCAGTACTTC

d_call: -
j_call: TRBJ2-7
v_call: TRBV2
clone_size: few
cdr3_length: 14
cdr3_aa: CASSADTTSYEQYF
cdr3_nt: TGTGCCAGCAGTGCTGACACGACCTCCTACGAGCAGTACTTC

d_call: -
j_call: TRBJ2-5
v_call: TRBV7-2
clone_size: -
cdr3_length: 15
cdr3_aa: CASSLGQRSGETQYF
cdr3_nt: TGTGCCAGCAGCTTAGGACAGCGGAGCGGGGAGACCCAGTACTTC

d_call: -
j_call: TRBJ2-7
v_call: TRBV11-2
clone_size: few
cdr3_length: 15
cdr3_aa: CASSVTQGTNYEQYF
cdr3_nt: TGTGCCAGCAGCGTGACACAGGGGACTAACTACGAGCAGTACTTC

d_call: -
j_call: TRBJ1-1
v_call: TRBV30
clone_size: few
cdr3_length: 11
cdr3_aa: CAETRRSEAFF
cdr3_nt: TGTGCCGAGACACGGCGATCTGAAGCTTTCTTT

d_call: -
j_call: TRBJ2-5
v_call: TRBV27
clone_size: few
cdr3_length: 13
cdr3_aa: CASSFGFGETQYF
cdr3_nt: TGTGCCAGCAGTTTTGGGTTCGGGGAGACCCAGTACTTC

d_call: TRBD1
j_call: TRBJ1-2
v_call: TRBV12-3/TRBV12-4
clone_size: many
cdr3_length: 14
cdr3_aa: CASSSLQGFAGYTF
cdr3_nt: TGTGCCAGCAGTTCCCTACAGGGGTTTGCGGGCTACACCTTC

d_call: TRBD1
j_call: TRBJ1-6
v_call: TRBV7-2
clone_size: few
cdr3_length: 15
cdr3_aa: CASSIGQGAGLALHF
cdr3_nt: TGTGCCAGCAGCATAGGACAGGGGGCGGGTTTGGCCCTCCACTTT

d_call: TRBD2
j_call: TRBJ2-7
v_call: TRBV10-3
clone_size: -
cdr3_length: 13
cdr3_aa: CAISAAGGHEQYF
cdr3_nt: TGTGCCATCAGTGCGGCGGGAGGACACGAGCAGTACTTC

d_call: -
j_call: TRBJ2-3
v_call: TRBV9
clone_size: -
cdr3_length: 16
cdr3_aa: CASSVAVGGGTDTQYF
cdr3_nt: TGTGCCAGCAGCGTAGCAGTAGGTGGTGGAACAGATACGCAGTATTTT

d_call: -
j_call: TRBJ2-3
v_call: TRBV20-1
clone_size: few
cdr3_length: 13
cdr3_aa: CSARKAPADTQYF
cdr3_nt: TGCAGTGCTAGAAAGGCTCCGGCAGATACGCAGTATTTT

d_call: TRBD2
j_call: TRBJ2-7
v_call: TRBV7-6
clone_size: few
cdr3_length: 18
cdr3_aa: CASSLWAGTSGNHGEQYF
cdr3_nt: TGTGCCAGCAGCTTATGGGCCGGGACTAGCGGGAATCATGGGGAGCAGTACTTC

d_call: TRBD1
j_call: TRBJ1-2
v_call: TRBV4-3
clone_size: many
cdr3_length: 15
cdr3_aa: CASSRETGGDYGYTF
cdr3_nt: TGCGCCAGCAGCCGAGAGACAGGGGGGGACTATGGCTACACCTTC